This T cell receptor (beta chain) comes out of a study of control samples from healthy donors and cancer patients. Libraries were prepared by immunoSEQ multiplex PCR; TCRdb keeps only in-frame clonotypes and omits some of them. The sample has fewer than 25,000 clones, roughly 84% seen once. V was cut by 2 bases and J by 2 bases, with 6 bases left in between. CDR1 is MDHEN, CDR2 SYDVKM, per germline. The CDR3 length is 13 residues. Material for sequencing was PBMCs. The source of this sequence is a man in his fifties or sixties with head and neck cancer. The chain has TRBV28 and TRBJ1-2; D remains unclear. The DNA for the CDR3 is TGTGCCAGCAGTTTACCGGGAAACTATGGCTACACCTTC. This codes for CASSLPGNYGYTF.